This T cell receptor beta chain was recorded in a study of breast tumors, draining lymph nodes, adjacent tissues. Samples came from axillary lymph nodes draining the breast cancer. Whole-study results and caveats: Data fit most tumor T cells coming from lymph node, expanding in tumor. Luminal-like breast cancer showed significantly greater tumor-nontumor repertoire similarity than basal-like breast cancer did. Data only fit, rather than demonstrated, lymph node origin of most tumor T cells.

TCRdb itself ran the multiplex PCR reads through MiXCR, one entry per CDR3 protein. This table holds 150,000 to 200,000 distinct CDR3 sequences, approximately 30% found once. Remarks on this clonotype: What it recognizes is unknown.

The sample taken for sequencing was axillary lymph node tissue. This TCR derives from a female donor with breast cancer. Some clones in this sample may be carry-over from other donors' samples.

CDR3 in amino acids: CASRLSNGGRGGYTF. The CDR3 DNA reads TGTGCCAGCAGACTCTCTAACGGGGGTAGAGGTGGCTACACCTTC. V gene TRBV6-5 combines with J gene TRBJ1-2; tentatively, D is TRBD1 (5 bases). V was cut by 6 bases and J by 7 bases, with 21 bases left in between. CDR1 is MNHEY and CDR2 is SVGAGI in the germline V gene. This CDR3 is 15 amino acids long.